Many counts were recorded for the clone carrying this TCR beta chain. Time point given: sample taken at primary tumor resection. The V segment lost 1 base and the J segment 0 bases; nucleotides outside the gene matches: 4. Germline CDR1 and CDR2: SEHNR and FQNEAQ (reference sequence). The CDR3 has 19 amino acids. These data are taken from a study of spatial heterogeneity in lung cancer. TCRdb independently ran MiXCR on the 5' RACE reads; one entry per CDR3 protein. The sample holds about 10,000 distinct CDR3 sequences, 6.1% seen once. This TCR derives from a male donor with early-stage non-small cell lung cancer. The sequencing here drew on normal lung tissue next to the tumor, taken at surgery. The J gene is TRBJ2-2, the V gene TRBV7-9; TRBD2 agrees at 14 bases. The CDR3 bases are TGTGCCAGCAGCTTAGAGGGGACTAGCGGGAGTACGAACACCGGGGAGCTGTTTTTT. This gives the protein CASSLEGTSGSTNTGELFF.